The sequence of this T cell receptor (beta chain) was determined in a study of CD8+ T cells in alopecia areata. Background on the study: Treated patients took oral tofacitinib at 5 to 10 mg twice daily. Study-level findings and limits: Clarity of TCR sharing across patients fell short of that in mice, possibly HLA-related.

Investigators isolated RNA and reverse transcribed it into cDNA to act as the sequencing template. Repertoires were generated with immunoSEQ multiplex PCR, while TCRdb's copy carries only in-frame clones and drops some. Altogether some 110,000 clones are present, approximately 59% being singletons, with the ten largest covering almost 30%. This clone came up a few times. What it recognizes is unknown. Treatment defined: oral pan-JAK inhibitor, 5-10 mg twice daily. Trimming cost V 5 bases and J 8 bases; bases outside gene matches: 15. Germline V gene sequence: CDR1 LGHNA, CDR2 YSLEER. This CDR3 is built from 16 residues.

The receptor's source is a human donor with alopecia areata. The specimen was CD8+ T cells sorted from blood, collected at week 4, from a patient treated with tofacitinib. J is TRBJ2-1 and V is TRBV4-3, with TRBD1 matching over 7 bases. CDR3 DNA: TGCGCCAGCAGCAAAAGTCCCTCTACAGGGGTCGATGAGCAGTTCTTC. Translated: CASSKSPSTGVDEQFF.